A single sample is the source of the 10 T cell receptor beta chains below, sequenced in a study of blood T cell repertoires in COVID-19. The protocol was immunoSEQ multiplex PCR, while the TCRdb copy is restricted to in-frame clones and leaves out a portion. The top ten clones hold approximately 16% of a sample with fewer than 120,000 clones, roughly 82% of them seen once. Input material: peripheral blood. All receptors derive from a woman aged 60-75 years with acute or convalescent COVID-19.

The J gene is TRBJ2-2, the V gene TRBV5-1; D call uncertain. Germline V lookup: CDR1 SGHRS, CDR2 YFSETQ. V dropped 3 bases and J dropped 2 bases, with 8 bases sitting between them. CDR3 length: 14 amino acids. The CDR3 DNA sequence: TGCGCCAGCAGCTCGTCTTTAAACACCGGGGAGCTGTTTTTT. Its translation is CASSSSLNTGELFF.

The DNA of the CDR3 is TGTGCCAGCAGCGTGACAGATTCCTACGAGCAGTACTTC. This encodes CASSVTDSYEQYF. The genes are TRBV5-4 and TRBJ2-7; D might be TRBD1 (5 bases). The CDR3 has 13 amino acids. Germline V lookup: CDR1 SGHNT, CDR2 YYREEE (reference sequence). V gave up 4 bases and J gave up 1 base, with 9 bases separating them.

V and J are TRBV7-9 and TRBJ2-7, with D maybe TRBD2 (6 bases). The CDR3 runs to 15 residues. Germline CDR1 and CDR2: SEHNR and FQNEAQ (reference sequence). V lost 1 base, J lost 2 bases, and 12 bases lay in between. The CDR3 loop reads CASSLVRGRTYEQYF. Written as DNA, the CDR3 is TGTGCCAGCAGCTTAGTCCGGGGGAGGACCTACGAGCAGTACTTC.

J is TRBJ2-3 and V is TRBV6-5, with D perhaps matching TRBD2 (7 bases). The CDR3 sequence is 11 residues long. Germline V lookup: CDR1 MNHEY, CDR2 SVGAGI. Trimming pared 11 bases from V and 6 bases from J, leaving 12 bases between. The CDR3 DNA follows: TGTGCCGGGGGGCGGGGGGATACGCAGTATTTT. Protein sequence: CAGGRGDTQYF.

This chain joins TRBV27 and TRBJ2-7, with 12 positions matching TRBD1. The CDR3 covers 19 residues. Germline CDR1 and CDR2: MNHEY and SMNVEV (reference sequence). J gave up 4 bases and V 7 bases, and 20 bases lay outside the gene matches. The CDR3 region is CASTSPRDRGREGGYEQYF. In DNA, the CDR3 is TGTGCCAGCACCTCCCCCCGGGACAGGGGGCGCGAAGGGGGATACGAGCAGTACTTC.

The chain joins TRBV6-5 to TRBJ2-7; a weak D match, TRBD1 (6 bases). This CDR3 is 14 amino acids long. The V gene lost 6 bases and the J gene lost 2 bases, with 14 bases spanning the gap. The germline V gene encodes CDR1 MNHEY and CDR2 SVGAGI. In nucleotides, the CDR3 is TGTGCCAGCAGCCTCACAGGGCCCCCCTACGAGCAGTACTTC. Amino acid sequence: CASSLTGPPYEQYF.

This chain connects TRBV7-2 to TRBJ1-2; D is undetermined. Trimming left V 1 base short and J 2 bases short, with 8 bases between. The CDR3 runs 14 residues. CDR1 is SGHTA and CDR2 is FQGNSA in the germline V gene. CDR3: CASSLESGNYGYTF. CDR3 DNA sequence: TGTGCCAGCAGCTTAGAGTCGGGGAACTATGGCTACACCTTC. Variable domain in full (rest from reference TRBV7-2 and TRBJ1-2): GAGVSQSPSNKVTEKGKDVELRCDPISGHTALYWYRQSLGQGLEFLIYFQGNSAPDKSGLPSDRFSAERTGGSVSTLTIQRTQQEDSAVYLCASSLESGNYGYTFGSGTRLTVV.

This chain links TRBV19 with TRBJ2-7; D possibly corresponds to TRBD1 (6 bases). This CDR3 region has 15 residues. Trimming removed 5 bases from V and 3 bases from J, with 17 bases in between. Germline loops: CDR1 LNHDA, CDR2 SQIVND (reference sequence). The CDR3 region has the DNA TGTGCCAGTAGTCTGGACCCAGGCAGGGGCTACGAGCAGTACTTC. This gives the protein CASSLDPGRGYEQYF.

The V call is TRBV4-1, the J call TRBJ2-1; 9 bases line up with TRBD2. V was pared by 1 base and J by 0 bases, with 7 bases of the junction left unmatched. Germline assignment: CDR1 MGHRA and CDR2 YSYEKL. This CDR3 is 18 amino acids long. DNA for the CDR3: TGCGCCAGCAGCCAAGTGAATAGCGGGGGAAGCTCCTACAATGAGCAGTTCTTC. This gives the protein CASSQVNSGGSSYNEQFF.

The V and J genes are TRBV10-3 and TRBJ2-7, with 7 bases matching TRBD1. The CDR3 extends over 15 amino acids. CDR1 and CDR2 from the germline V gene are ENHRY and SYGVKD. Losses at the gene ends were 4 bases for V and 2 bases for J; bases not matched to a gene: 8. The CDR3 DNA reads TGTGCCATCAGTGGGTGGACAGGTTCTACCTACGAGCAGTACTTC. It is translated as CAISGWTGSTYEQYF.